This T cell receptor (beta chain) appears in the sequencing data of a study of T cell clones after liver transplantation. Turning to the study itself: Post-transplant blood was tracked for graft-donor-reactive T cell clones identified in a pre-transplant mixed lymphocyte reaction. Whole-study findings and limits: Compared with third party-reactive sequences, donor-reactive ones declined more, independent of withdrawal success. Graft donor-reactive T cells may have migrated into the graft rather than being deleted. Small, mixed patient groups and varying post-transplant times limit these conclusions.

As to this clone: Its antigen remains unidentified.

There are 16 residues in the CDR3. J gave up 2 bases and V 2 bases, and 8 bases lay outside the gene matches. Germline loops: CDR1 SGDLS, CDR2 YYNGEE. Only in-frame clones appear in the TCRdb table, and some are missing; sequencing was by immunoSEQ multiplex PCR. The sample records about 33,000 clones, around 94% being singletons. The sequence came from a human patient who received a liver transplant. The T cells may partly be graft donor cells. This sample comprised CD8+ T cells from blood, obtained 12 months after liver transplant. The chain uses TRBV9 and TRBJ2-7; 9 bases match TRBD2. The CDR3: CASSVSFVAGAYEQYF. Here the CDR3 DNA reads TGTGCCAGCAGCGTCTCTTTTGTAGCGGGAGCCTACGAGCAGTACTTC.